Listed here are 27 T cell receptor beta chains from one sample, sequenced in a study of response to subunit inactivated influenza vaccine. MiXCR was run by TCRdb on the RT-PCR reads, yielding one entry per CDR3 protein. This sample has 600,000 to 700,000 distinct CDR3 sequences, with about 15% found just once. The sample consisted of PBMCs from blood, taken 14 days before vaccination. The receptors come from a man in his fifties who received an inactivated influenza vaccine.

This clonotype was observed many times. V usage is TRBV27 and J usage is TRBJ2-7, with 7 bases identical to TRBD1. V was pared by 5 bases and J by 3 bases, with 10 bases of the junction left unmatched. The CDR3 runs to 15 residues. Germline lookup yields CDR1 MNHEY and CDR2 SMNVEV (reference sequence). CDR3 coding DNA: TGTGCCAGCAGTAAACCGGGACAGACACTCTACGAGCAGTACTTC. Amino acid sequence: CASSKPGQTLYEQYF.

This clonotype occurred a few times. V gene TRBV24-1 combines with J gene TRBJ2-3, with 11 bases matching TRBD2. CDR3 length: 16 amino acids. Germline CDR1 KGHDR, CDR2 SFDVKD. The trim removed 5 bases at V and 9 bases at J, leaving 12 bases unmatched. This CDR3 is CATSVQGLAGGFTQYF. CDR3 coding DNA: TGTGCCACCAGTGTCCAGGGCCTAGCGGGAGGTTTCACGCAGTATTTT.

CDR3 residues: CSVQKLAGTSYNEQFF. DNA for the CDR3: TGCAGTGTTCAAAAGCTAGCGGGAACCTCGTACAATGAGCAGTTCTTC. The chain employs TRBV20-1 and TRBJ2-1, with 9 bases fitting TRBD2. The length of the CDR3 is 16 residues. Per the germline V gene, CDR1 is DFQATT and CDR2 is SNEGSKA (reference sequence). V shed 7 bases and J 4 bases; nucleotides not matched to a gene: 14.

The chain's CDR3 is CASSKEIGRRGVSYNEQFF. The CDR3 coding sequence is TGTGCCAGCAGCAAAGAAATAGGAAGGCGGGGCGTCTCCTACAATGAGCAGTTCTTC. The chain employs TRBV21-1 and TRBJ2-1; the tabulated D call, TRBD1, remains unverified against the DNA. TRBV21-1 corresponds to a pseudogene. The CDR3 has 19 residues.

The chain links TRBV4-2 to TRBJ1-5, with 7 bases that match TRBD1. Germline CDR1 reads LGHNA; CDR2 reads YNFKEQ. V dropped 4 bases and J dropped 0; count of bases not matched to a gene: 9. The CDR3 spans 17 residues. The CDR3 bases are TGTGCCAGCAGCCCCTCCCCGACAGGGAGTAGCAATCAGCCCCAGCATTTT. This gives the protein CASSPSPTGSSNQPQHF.

Notes on this clonotype: A single base separates this from a much larger clone, so it may be a read error. The chain recombines TRBV5-1 with TRBJ2-2; weak D call: TRBD2 (6 bases). Germline values: CDR1 SGHRS, CDR2 YFSETQ. The CDR3 runs 17 residues. The CDR3 DNA reads as TGCGGCAGCAGTCGATTTATCGGGGGTTCGAACACCGGGGAGCTGTTTTTT. It encodes CGSSRFIGGSNTGELFF.

DNA for the CDR3: TGTGCCAGCAGCGTAGAGGACAACCCCTTCTATGAGCAGTTCTTC. Protein product: CASSVEDNPFYEQFF. The chain recombines TRBV9 with TRBJ2-1; maybe TRBD1 (5 bases). There are 15 residues in the CDR3. Trimming removed 0 bases at V and 8 bases at J, with 15 bases between. Germline V CDR1 and CDR2: SGDLS, YYNGEE.

The chain carries TRBV4-3 and TRBJ2-1; D is ambiguous. V was cut by 3 bases and J by 7 bases, with 10 bases left in between. From germline, CDR1 is LGHNA and CDR2 YSLEER. CDR3 length: 13 residues. The DNA of the CDR3 is TGCGCCAGCAGCCAGGCCTTAGGAAATGAGCAGTTCTTC. This sequence encodes CASSQALGNEQFF.

In its sample, this clonotype was seen a few times. The chain combines TRBV30 with TRBJ2-7; D is perhaps TRBD2 (6 bases). V lost 4 bases and J lost 5, with 18 bases in between. The CDR3 is made up of 14 amino acids. Germline CDR1 GTSNPN, CDR2 SVGIG (reference sequence). As DNA, the CDR3 is TGTGCCTGGAACGTCGCGGGGCAAGGGGACGAGCAGTACTTC. It is translated as CAWNVAGQGDEQYF.

The sample holds a few counts of this clonotype. The chain links TRBV28 to TRBJ2-5; 7 bases agree with TRBD2. Losses at the gene ends were 3 bases for V and 7 bases for J; bases not matched to a gene: 5. CDR3 length: 13 residues. Germline CDR1 and CDR2: MDHEN and SYDVKM. CDR3 sequence: CASSLVQRGTQYF. DNA for the CDR3: TGTGCCAGCAGTTTGGTGCAGCGGGGGACCCAGTACTTC.

There are a few counts of this clonotype. V gene TRBV29-1 combines with J gene TRBJ2-7, with no clear D. V lost 1 base, J lost 6 bases, and 16 bases lay in between. Per the germline V gene, CDR1 is SQVTM and CDR2 is ANQGSEA. This CDR3 has 14 residues. The CDR3 coding sequence is TGCAGCGTTGAAGCAGAGCACGGTTCGTTCGAGCAGTACTTC. Amino acids: CSVEAEHGSFEQYF.

This chain's CDR3 is CASSEGVLSSYEQYF. Written as DNA, the CDR3 is TGTGCCAGCAGTGAAGGGGTCCTAAGCTCCTACGAGCAGTACTTC. The chain couples TRBV2 to TRBJ2-7, with D unclear. Trimming stripped 1 base from V and 0 bases from J, with 10 bases between. Germline loops: CDR1 SNHLY, CDR2 FYNNEI. The CDR3 length is 15 residues.

The chain couples TRBV29-1 to TRBJ1-2, with 9 bases fitting TRBD1. Trimming took 7 bases from V and 7 from J; bases not matched to a gene: 13. The CDR3 covers 14 residues. Germline assignment: CDR1 SQVTM and CDR2 ANQGSEA. CDR3 coding DNA: TGCAGCGCGACAGAGGACAGGGGTTTCGCTGGCTACACCTTC. As protein: CSATEDRGFAGYTF.

This clonotype appeared many times. At one boundary the junction diverges from the germline segment, which might be a read error. The CDR3 protein is CASSDSPVRTQYF. For the CDR3, the DNA is TGTGCCAGCAGTGACTCGCCCGTCCGGACCCAGTACTTC. This chain connects TRBV6-5 to TRBJ2-5; no clear D gene. CDR1 is MNHEY and CDR2 is SVGAGI in the germline V gene. The CDR3 is made up of 13 amino acids.

This chain joins TRBV20-1 and TRBJ2-1; 7 nucleotides line up with TRBD2. CDR3 length equals 16 residues. Per germline, CDR1 DFQATT and CDR2 SNEGSKA (reference sequence). V shed 2 bases, J shed 5 bases, and the junction held 12 bases outside the gene matches. The CDR3 reads CSARPSTSRWNNEQFF. The CDR3 DNA sequence: TGCAGTGCTAGACCCTCGACTAGCAGGTGGAACAATGAGCAGTTCTTC.

The J gene is TRBJ2-5, the V gene TRBV11-2; tentatively, D is TRBD2 (6 bases). Germline CDR1 SGHAT, CDR2 FQNNGV. The length of the CDR3 is 15 residues. V gave up 6 bases and J gave up 2 bases, with 16 bases separating them. CDR3 DNA: TGTGCCAGCAGGGCTTCCGCGGGAAGTCAAGAGACCCAGTACTTC. Its protein product is CASRASAGSQETQYF.

This clonotype was counted a few times. The chain combines TRBV7-9 with TRBJ2-2; D call uncertain. CDR1 SEHNR and CDR2 FQNEAQ come from the germline V gene (reference sequence). The CDR3 loop spans 15 amino acids. V lost 3 bases to trimming and J lost 7 bases, with 15 bases between them. The CDR3 DNA is TGTGCCAGCAGCTTCCAGGACCCTAGGATCGGGGAGCTGTTTTTT. Translating it yields CASSFQDPRIGELFF.

This clonotype was detected ten times or more. The chain couples TRBV4-3 to TRBJ2-7; D might be TRBD2 (5 bases). Germline CDR1 reads LGHNA; CDR2 reads YSLEER. CDR3 length: 14 residues. V was clipped by 1 base and J by 1 base, with 8 bases between them. DNA of the CDR3: TGCGCCAGCAGCCAAGCTAGCCGTTCCTACGAGCAGTACTTC. Translation: CASSQASRSYEQYF.

The chain is built from TRBV30 and TRBJ2-7; 7 positions match TRBD1. The CDR3 runs to 12 residues. The ends lost 5 bases at V and 0 bases at J; junction bases unmatched: 1. Germline V gene sequence: CDR1 GTSNPN, CDR2 SVGIG (reference sequence). In DNA form, the CDR3 reads TGTGCCTGGGGACAGGACTCCTACGAGCAGTACTTC. Translating gives CAWGQDSYEQYF.

Comments on this clonotype: At one end, the junction sequence differs from germline, possibly due to a read error. The chain's CDR3 is CSSSLEGLREAFF. CDR3 in DNA: TGTTCCAGCAGCCTCGAGGGGCTTAGGGAAGCTTTCTTT. The chain links TRBV4-2 to TRBJ1-1, with D perhaps TRBD1 (5 bases). In germline, CDR1 is LGHNA, CDR2 YNFKEQ. The CDR3 is made up of 13 amino acids.

There are a few counts of this clonotype. CDR3 in DNA: TGTGCCAGCAGTAGAGGTGCAGCGGGAGGGCCGACTGAGACCCAGTACTTC. Protein product: CASSRGAAGGPTETQYF. The J gene is TRBJ2-5, the V gene TRBV27; 10 bases map to TRBD2. The CDR3 loop spans 17 amino acids. From germline, CDR1 is MNHEY and CDR2 SMNVEV (reference sequence). V trimming: 5 bases; J trimming: 5 bases; junction bases outside the gene matches: 14.

The gene calls are TRBV15 and TRBJ2-7; weak D call: TRBD2 (5 bases). V lost 0 bases to trimming and J lost 2 bases, with 11 bases between them. Germline CDR1 reads LNHNV; CDR2 reads YYDKDF (reference sequence). The length of the CDR3 is 15 residues. Here the CDR3 reads CATSRDVDFPYEQYF. The CDR3 nucleotides read TGTGCCACCAGCAGAGATGTGGACTTTCCCTACGAGCAGTACTTC.

This clonotype was detected a few times. The genes are TRBV18 and TRBJ2-5, with 8 bases that match TRBD2. V gave up 3 bases and J gave up 5 bases; unmatched junction bases: 8. This CDR3 is built from 15 residues. The germline V gene has CDR1 KGHSH and CDR2 LQKENI. The CDR3 sequence is CASSPPRGARETQYF. As DNA, the CDR3 is TGTGCCAGCTCACCGCCGCGGGGGGCGAGGGAGACCCAGTACTTC.

The chain joins TRBV6-2 or TRBV6-3 to TRBJ2-1; TRBD2 agrees at 10 bases. The CDR3 is 14 amino acids. J gave up 8 bases and V 4 bases, and 5 bases lay outside the gene matches. Germline CDR1 MNHEY, CDR2 SVGEGT. The CDR3 spells CASSSSGGGYEQFF. The CDR3 DNA reads as TGTGCCAGCAGTTCCAGCGGGGGGGGCTATGAGCAGTTCTTC.

This clonotype occurred a few times. The chain combines TRBV28 with TRBJ1-5; D unresolved. Per germline, CDR1 MDHEN and CDR2 SYDVKM. The CDR3 length is 15 residues. V lost 6 bases and J lost 2, with 14 bases in between. The CDR3 bases are TGTGCCAGCAGCCAAACACAGATGGGCAATCAGCCCCAGCATTTT. Its protein is CASSQTQMGNQPQHF.

The V gene is TRBV5-5, the J gene TRBJ1-4; a possible D gene is TRBD1 (6 bases). The CDR3 has 14 residues. Trimming removed 4 bases at V and 4 bases at J, with 11 bases between. Germline V lookup: CDR1 SGHKS, CDR2 YYEKEE (reference sequence). CDR3 sequence (DNA): TGTGCCAGCAGCCGCGGACAGAATAATGAAAAACTGTTTTTT. It translates to CASSRGQNNEKLFF.

Ten or more counts support this clonotype. The chain combines TRBV5-1 with TRBJ1-4; TRBD1 agrees at 7 bases. V shed 2 bases, J shed 3 bases, and the junction held 4 bases outside the gene matches. Germline CDR1 and CDR2: SGHRS and YFSETQ. CDR3 length: 15 amino acids. In DNA, the CDR3 is TGCGCCAGCAGCTTACAGGGACAGCCTAATGAAAAACTGTTTTTT. It codes for CASSLQGQPNEKLFF.